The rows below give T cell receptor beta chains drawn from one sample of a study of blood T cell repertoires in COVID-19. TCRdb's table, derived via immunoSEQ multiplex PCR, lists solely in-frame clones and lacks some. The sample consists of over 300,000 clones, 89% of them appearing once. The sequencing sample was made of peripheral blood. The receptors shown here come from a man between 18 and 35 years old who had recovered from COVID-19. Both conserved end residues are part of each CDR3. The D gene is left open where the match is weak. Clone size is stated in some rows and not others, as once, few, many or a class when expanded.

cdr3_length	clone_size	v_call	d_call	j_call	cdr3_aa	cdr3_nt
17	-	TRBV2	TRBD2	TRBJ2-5	CASSESIAGGLQETQYF	TGTGCCAGCAGTGAATCGATAGCGGGGGGGTTACAAGAGACCCAGTACTTC
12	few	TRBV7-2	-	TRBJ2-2	CASTSAGGELFF	TGTGCCAGCACTTCTGCCGGCGGGGAGCTGTTTTTT
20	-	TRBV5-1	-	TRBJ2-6	CASSLDGSRDRGSGANVLTF	TGCGCCAGCAGCTTGGATGGGTCCAGGGATAGAGGATCTGGGGCCAACGTCCTGACTTTC
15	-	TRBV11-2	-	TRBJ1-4	CASSSPSGANEKLFF	TGTGCCAGCAGCTCCCCGTCGGGGGCTAATGAAAAACTGTTTTTT
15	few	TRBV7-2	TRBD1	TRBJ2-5	CASSLGDSNLETQYF	TGTGCCAGCAGCTTAGGGGACAGCAACCTTGAGACCCAGTACTTC
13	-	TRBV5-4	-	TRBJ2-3	CASSLGAADTQYF	TGTGCCAGCAGCTTGGGCGCGGCAGATACGCAGTATTTT
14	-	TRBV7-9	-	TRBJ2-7	CASSLEGRMDEQYF	TGTGCCAGCAGCTTAGAGGGGAGGATGGACGAGCAGTACTTC
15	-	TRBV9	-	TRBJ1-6	CASSVADRSNSPLHF	TGTGCCAGCAGCGTAGCTGACAGGAGTAATTCACCCCTCCACTTT
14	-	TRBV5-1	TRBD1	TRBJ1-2	CASSMDRANYGYTF	TGCGCCAGCAGCATGGACAGGGCTAACTATGGCTACACCTTC
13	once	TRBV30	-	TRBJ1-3	CAWSAGRGNTIYF	TGTGCCTGGAGTGCGGGGAGAGGAAACACCATATATTTT
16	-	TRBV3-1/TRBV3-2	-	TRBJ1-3	CASSQEGQLPGNTIYF	TGTGCCAGCAGCCAAGAGGGACAATTACCAGGAAACACCATATATTTT
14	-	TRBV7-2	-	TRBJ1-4	CASRPGYTEEKLFF	TGTGCCAGCAGGCCAGGGTATACGGAAGAAAAACTGTTTTTT
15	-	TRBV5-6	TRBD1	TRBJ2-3	CASSMGQSGTDTQYF	TGTGCCAGCAGCATGGGACAGTCGGGCACAGATACGCAGTATTTT
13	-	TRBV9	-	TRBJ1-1	CASSVYGNTEAFF	TGTGCCAGCAGCGTTTACGGGAACACTGAAGCTTTCTTT
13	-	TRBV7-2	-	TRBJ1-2	CASSQFQDYGYTF	TGTGCCAGCAGCCAATTCCAGGACTATGGCTACACCTTC
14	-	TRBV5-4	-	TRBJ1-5	CASSLSGSNQPQHF	TGTGCCAGCAGCTTATCAGGGAGCAATCAGCCCCAGCATTTT
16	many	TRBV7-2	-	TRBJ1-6	CASRAQGGSYNSPLHF	TGTGCCAGCAGAGCGCAAGGGGGCTCCTATAATTCACCCCTCCACTTT
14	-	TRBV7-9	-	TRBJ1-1	CASSALGGNTEAFF	TGTGCCAGCAGCGCCCTCGGGGGGAACACTGAAGCTTTCTTT
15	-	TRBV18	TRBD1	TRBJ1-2	CASSPNKDRSGGYTF	TGTGCCAGCTCACCAAACAAGGACAGGAGTGGTGGCTACACCTTC
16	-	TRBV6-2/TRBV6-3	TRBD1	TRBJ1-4	CASSYPKGQGYEKLFF	TGTGCCAGCAGTTACCCGAAGGGACAGGGATATGAAAAACTGTTTTTT
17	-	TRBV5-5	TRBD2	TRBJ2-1	CASSLRSGGYSYNEQFF	TGTGCCAGCAGCTTGCGTAGCGGGGGGTACTCCTACAATGAGCAGTTCTTC
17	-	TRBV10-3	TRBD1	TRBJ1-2	CAISPFPEGQGSYGYTF	TGTGCCATCAGTCCCTTCCCCGAGGGACAGGGGAGCTATGGCTACACCTTC
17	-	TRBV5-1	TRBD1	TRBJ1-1	CASSVNTGGRRVGEAFF	TGCGCCAGCAGCGTGAACACAGGGGGTCGCCGTGTTGGTGAAGCTTTCTTT
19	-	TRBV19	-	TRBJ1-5	CASSIPPGSSRRWNQPQHF	TGTGCCAGTAGTATTCCTCCCGGGAGCTCAAGACGATGGAATCAGCCCCAGCATTTT